The 13 T cell receptor beta chains below come from one sample, sequenced in a study of radiation and T cells in renal cell carcinoma. The time point was: baseline pretreatment blood. Treatment described: 15 Gy SBRT to primary tumor, nephrectomy 4 weeks later. The method was immunoSEQ multiplex PCR; TCRdb's version includes in-frame clones alone and lacks a portion of them. The sample comprises about 59,000 clones, approximately 84% of which are singletons, and roughly 7.2% rests with the top ten. The sample here was blood, taken from a patient whose treatment included radiotherapy and nephrectomy. These receptor sequences come from a man in his fifties or sixties with renal cell carcinoma.

This chain links TRBV27 with TRBJ2-3, with 11 bases matching TRBD2. This CDR3 is built from 15 residues. Germline-derived CDR1 and CDR2 are MNHEY and SMNVEV (reference sequence). The V and J ends lost 5 bases and 2 bases, in that order; junction bases with no gene match: 3. DNA of the CDR3: TGTGCCAGCAGTGCTAGCGGGGGGACCACAGATACGCAGTATTTT. It is translated as CASSASGGTTDTQYF.

This sequence joins TRBV5-1 and TRBJ2-7; a possible D gene is TRBD1 (5 bases). The CDR3 covers 14 residues. The germline V gene has CDR1 SGHRS and CDR2 YFSETQ. The CDR3 DNA sequence: TGCGCCAGCAGCTATGACAGTTTCTCCCACGAGCAGTACGTC. The encoded protein is CASSYDSFSHEQYV.

The chain is built from TRBV6-4 and TRBJ2-1; 12 positions match TRBD2. This CDR3 contains 13 residues. With V trimmed by 6 bases and J by 13 bases, 7 bases remained unmatched. Germline CDR1 MRHNA, CDR2 SNTAGT. CDR3 amino acids: CASRATSGSVQFF. The CDR3 nucleotides read TGTGCCAGCAGGGCGACTAGCGGGAGCGTACAGTTCTTC.

This clone was seen a few times. The genes are TRBV30 and TRBJ1-1; D not resolved. Germline CDR1 GTSNPN, CDR2 SVGIG (reference sequence). The CDR3 has 14 amino acids. The V and J ends lost 0 bases and 0 bases respectively, with 8 bases between them. In nucleotides, the CDR3 is TGTGCCTGGAGTGTACTTCTCCTGAACACTGAAGCTTTCTTT. Translated: CAWSVLLLNTEAFF.

The chain is built from TRBV11-3 and TRBJ1-1; 10 nucleotides line up with TRBD1. V shed 5 bases and J 5 bases; nucleotides not matched to a gene: 8. CDR3 length: 15 amino acids. The germline gives CDR1 SGHNT, CDR2 YENEEA. CDR3 loop: CASSRDRGYDTEAFF. The CDR3 DNA follows: TGTGCCAGCAGCAGGGACAGGGGATACGATACTGAAGCTTTCTTT.

CDR3 sequence reads: CASSQSNRAGYGPGELFF. The CDR3 bases are TGCGCCAGCAGTCAATCTAACAGGGCGGGTTATGGCCCCGGGGAGCTGTTTTTT. V and J are TRBV23-1 and TRBJ2-2; D perhaps matches TRBD1 (6 bases). TRBV23-1 is sorted into the ORF group, with uncertain function. Trimming took 0 bases from V and 6 from J, leaving 20 bases between them. The CDR3 totals 18 residues.

The CDR3 spells CASSLSRLSSYEQYV. DNA of the CDR3: TGTGCCAGCAGCTTGTCCCGGTTGAGCTCCTACGAGCAGTACGTC. This chain uses TRBV11-2 with TRBJ2-7, with D hard to call. CDR3 size: 15 residues. Trimming pared 3 bases from V and 0 bases from J, leaving 12 bases between. Germline loops: CDR1 SGHAT, CDR2 FQNNGV.

The chain is built from TRBV7-8 and TRBJ1-1, with TRBD1 matching over 8 bases. The germline CDR1 and CDR2 sequences are SGHVS and FQNEAQ. The length of the CDR3 is 18 residues. The junction had 14 bases not matched to a gene; V was cut back by 5 bases and J by 0 bases. CDR3 DNA sequence: TGTGCCAGCAGCCTCCATGGGACAGGCGATATTATGAACACTGAAGCTTTCTTT. It encodes CASSLHGTGDIMNTEAFF.

This chain connects TRBV19 to TRBJ1-1, with D possibly being TRBD1 (6 bases). From germline, CDR1 is LNHDA and CDR2 SQIVND (reference sequence). V was pared by 10 bases and J by 3 bases, with 12 bases between. The CDR3 contains 12 residues. CDR3 sequence reads: CATAGGYTEAFF. The CDR3 region has the DNA TGTGCCACGGCCGGGGGCTACACTGAAGCTTTCTTT.

This clone was observed a few times. This sequence joins TRBV9 and TRBJ1-6; D perhaps matches TRBD1 (5 bases). The germline V gene encodes CDR1 SGDLS and CDR2 YYNGEE. V was trimmed by 0 bases and J by 6 bases, leaving 7 bases between them. This CDR3 has 14 residues. CDR3 coding DNA: TGTGCCAGCAGCGTAGATGGGGGTAATTCACCCCTCCACTTT. Protein sequence: CASSVDGGNSPLHF.

The chain joins TRBV28 to TRBJ2-7; D is perhaps TRBD2 (6 bases). CDR1 is MDHEN and CDR2 is SYDVKM in the germline V gene. The CDR3 has 14 amino acids. Trimming left V 7 bases short and J 3 bases short, with 16 bases between. CDR3 in DNA: TGTGCCAGCACTCGGGGCCTGCGGGGCTACGAGCAGTACGTC. Protein: CASTRGLRGYEQYV.

The chain couples TRBV10-3 to TRBJ2-6, with TRBD1 identical over 10 bases. V lost 2 bases, J lost 3 bases, and 4 bases stayed unmatched. This CDR3 spans 17 amino acids. Germline CDR1 reads ENHRY; CDR2 reads SYGVKD. DNA for the CDR3: TGTGCCATCAGTGAGGAGACAGGGGGCGGTGGGGCCAACGTCCTGACTTTC. Protein: CAISEETGGGGANVLTF.

The count of this clone is one. The chain is built from TRBV6-5 and TRBJ2-3; no clear D gene. The CDR3 length is 12 residues. With 4 bases removed from V and 4 bases from J, the gap between germline ends came to 6 bases. The germline V gene encodes CDR1 MNHEY and CDR2 SVGAGI. CDR3 loop: CASSSPPDTQYF. CDR3 DNA: TGTGCCAGCAGTTCCCCCCCAGATACGCAGTATTTT.